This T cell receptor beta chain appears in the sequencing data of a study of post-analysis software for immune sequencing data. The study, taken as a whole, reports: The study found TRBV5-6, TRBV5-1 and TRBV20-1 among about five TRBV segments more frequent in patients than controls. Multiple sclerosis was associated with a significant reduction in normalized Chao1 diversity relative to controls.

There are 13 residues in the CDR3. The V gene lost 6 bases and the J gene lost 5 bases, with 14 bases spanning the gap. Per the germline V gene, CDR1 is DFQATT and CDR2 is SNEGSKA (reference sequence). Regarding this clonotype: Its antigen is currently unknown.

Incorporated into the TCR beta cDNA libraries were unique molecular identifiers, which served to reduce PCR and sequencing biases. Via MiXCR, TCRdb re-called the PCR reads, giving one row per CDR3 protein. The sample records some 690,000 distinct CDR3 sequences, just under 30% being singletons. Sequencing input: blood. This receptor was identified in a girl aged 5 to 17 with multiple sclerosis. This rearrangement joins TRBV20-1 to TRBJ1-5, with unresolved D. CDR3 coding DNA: TGCAGTGCCAATGTAGGGAAGTATCAGCCCCAGCATTTT. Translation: CSANVGKYQPQHF.